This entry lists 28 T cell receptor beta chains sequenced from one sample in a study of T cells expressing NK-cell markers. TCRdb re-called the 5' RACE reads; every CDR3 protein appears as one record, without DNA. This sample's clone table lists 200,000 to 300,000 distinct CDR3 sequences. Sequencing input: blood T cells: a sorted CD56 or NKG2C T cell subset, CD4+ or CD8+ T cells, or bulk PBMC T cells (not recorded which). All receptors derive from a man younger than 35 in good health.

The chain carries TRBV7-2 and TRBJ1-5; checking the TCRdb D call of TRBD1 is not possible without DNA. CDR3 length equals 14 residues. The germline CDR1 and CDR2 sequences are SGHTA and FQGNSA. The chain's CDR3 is CASSPRGSDQPQHF.

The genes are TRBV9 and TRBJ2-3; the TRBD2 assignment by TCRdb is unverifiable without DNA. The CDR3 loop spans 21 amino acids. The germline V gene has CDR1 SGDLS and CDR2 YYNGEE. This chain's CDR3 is CASSGPGHPGLAASSTDTQYF. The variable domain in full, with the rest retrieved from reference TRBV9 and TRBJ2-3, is DSGVTQTPKHLITATGQRVTLRCSPRSGDLSVYWYQQSLDQGLQFLIQYYNGEERAKGNILERFSAQQFPDLHSELNLSSLELGDSALYFCASSGPGHPGLAASSTDTQYFGPGTRLTVL.

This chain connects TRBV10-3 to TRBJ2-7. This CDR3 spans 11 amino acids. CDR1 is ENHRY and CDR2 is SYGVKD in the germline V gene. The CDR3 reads CAAGTGYEQYF.

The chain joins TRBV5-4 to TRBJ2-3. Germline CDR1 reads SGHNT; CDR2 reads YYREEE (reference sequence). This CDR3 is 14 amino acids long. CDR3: CASSSLFSTDTQYF.

The CDR3 protein is CSARVGSSGTSGRGEQYF. This chain connects TRBV20-1 to TRBJ2-7; the D gene TCRdb calls, TRBD2, cannot be checked with no DNA. This CDR3 spans 18 amino acids. Per germline, CDR1 DFQATT and CDR2 SNEGSKA (reference sequence).

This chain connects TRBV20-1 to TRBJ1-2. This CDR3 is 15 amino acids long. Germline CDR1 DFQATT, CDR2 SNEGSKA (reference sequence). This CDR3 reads CSVIVKHAPKYGYTF.

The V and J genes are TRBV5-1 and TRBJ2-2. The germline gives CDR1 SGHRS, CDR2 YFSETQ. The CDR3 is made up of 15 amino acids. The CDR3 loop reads CASSLDSGRTGELFF.

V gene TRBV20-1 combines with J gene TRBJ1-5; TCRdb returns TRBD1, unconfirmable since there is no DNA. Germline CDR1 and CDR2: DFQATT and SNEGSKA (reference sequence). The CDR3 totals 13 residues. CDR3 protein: CSARIDRDQPQHF.

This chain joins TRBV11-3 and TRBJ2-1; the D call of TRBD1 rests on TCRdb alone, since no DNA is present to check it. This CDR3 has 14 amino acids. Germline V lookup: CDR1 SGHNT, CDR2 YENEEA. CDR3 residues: CASSELGGYNEQFF.

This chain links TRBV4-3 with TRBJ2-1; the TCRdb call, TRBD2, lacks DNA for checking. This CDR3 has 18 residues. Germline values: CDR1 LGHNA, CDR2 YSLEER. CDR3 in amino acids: CASSQDPSSGSSYNEQFF.

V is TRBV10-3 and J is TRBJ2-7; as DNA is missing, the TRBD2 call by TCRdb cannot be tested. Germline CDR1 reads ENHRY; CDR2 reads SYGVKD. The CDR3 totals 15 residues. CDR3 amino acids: CAIREGLAGGYEQYF.

CDR3 sequence: CASKAMDTGELFF. The chain uses TRBV5-1 and TRBJ2-2. This CDR3 spans 13 amino acids. The V gene's germline CDR1 is SGHRS and CDR2 YFSETQ.

CDR3 region: CASSLRLAGVPFF. This chain links TRBV7-6 with TRBJ2-1; the D call of TRBD2 rests on TCRdb alone, since no DNA is present to check it. The germline CDR1 and CDR2 sequences are SGHVS and FNYEAQ. This CDR3 contains 13 residues.

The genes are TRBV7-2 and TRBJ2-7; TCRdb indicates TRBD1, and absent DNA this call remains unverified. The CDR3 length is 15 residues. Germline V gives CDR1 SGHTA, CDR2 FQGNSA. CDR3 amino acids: CASNDLVRGTYEQYF.

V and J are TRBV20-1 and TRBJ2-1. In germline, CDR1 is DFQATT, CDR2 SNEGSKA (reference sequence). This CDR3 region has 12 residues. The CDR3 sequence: CRVYRSYNEQFF.

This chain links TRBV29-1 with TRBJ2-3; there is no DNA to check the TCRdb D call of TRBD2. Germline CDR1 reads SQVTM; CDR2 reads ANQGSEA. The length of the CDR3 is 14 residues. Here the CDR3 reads CSVLAGGPPDTQYF.

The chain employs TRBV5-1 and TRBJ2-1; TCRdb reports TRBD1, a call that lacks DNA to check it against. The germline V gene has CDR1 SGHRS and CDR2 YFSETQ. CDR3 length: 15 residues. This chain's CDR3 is CASSPRGRSNNEQFF.

The CDR3 region is CSVVGSQMNTGELFF. The gene calls are TRBV29-1 and TRBJ2-2. This CDR3 contains 15 residues. Germline CDR1 and CDR2: SQVTM and ANQGSEA.

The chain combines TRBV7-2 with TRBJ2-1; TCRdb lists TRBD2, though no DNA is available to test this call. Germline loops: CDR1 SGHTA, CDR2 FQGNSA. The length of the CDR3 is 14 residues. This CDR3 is CASSLVISADEQFF.

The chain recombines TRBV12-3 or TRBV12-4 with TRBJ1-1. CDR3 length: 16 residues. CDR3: CASSFPHSTMNTEAFF.

The chain's CDR3 is CSARDRGTGANVLTF. The V and J genes are TRBV20-1 and TRBJ2-6; with no DNA, the TCRdb D assignment of TRBD2 cannot be verified. Germline CDR1 and CDR2: DFQATT and SNEGSKA (reference sequence). There are 15 residues in the CDR3.

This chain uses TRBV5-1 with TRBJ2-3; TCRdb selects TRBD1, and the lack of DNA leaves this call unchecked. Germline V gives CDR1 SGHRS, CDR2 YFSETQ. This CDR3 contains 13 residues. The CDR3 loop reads CASSPLGGDTQYF. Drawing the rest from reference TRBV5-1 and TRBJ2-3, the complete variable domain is KAGVTQTPRYLIKTRGQQVTLSCSPISGHRSVSWYQQTPGQGLQFLFEYFSETQRNKGNFPGRFSGRQFSNSRSEMNVSTLELGDSALYLCASSPLGGDTQYFGPGTRLTVL.

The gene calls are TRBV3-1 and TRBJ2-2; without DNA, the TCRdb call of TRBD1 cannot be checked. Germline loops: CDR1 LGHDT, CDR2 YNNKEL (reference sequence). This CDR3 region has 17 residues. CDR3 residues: CASSQGRNRGGTGELFF.

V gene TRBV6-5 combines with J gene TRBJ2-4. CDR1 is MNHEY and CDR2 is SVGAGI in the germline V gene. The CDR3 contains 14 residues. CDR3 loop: CASSYISDWNIQYF.

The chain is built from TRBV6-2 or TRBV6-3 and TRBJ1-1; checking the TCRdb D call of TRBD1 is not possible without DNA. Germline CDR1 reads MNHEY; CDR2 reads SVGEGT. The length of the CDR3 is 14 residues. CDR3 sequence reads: CASRHRGGGTEAFF.

The CDR3 loop reads CASSYSRVDSPLHF. V gene TRBV6-5 combines with J gene TRBJ1-6; the D call of TRBD1 rests on TCRdb alone, since no DNA is present to check it. CDR3 length: 14 amino acids. CDR1 is MNHEY, CDR2 SVGAGI, per germline.

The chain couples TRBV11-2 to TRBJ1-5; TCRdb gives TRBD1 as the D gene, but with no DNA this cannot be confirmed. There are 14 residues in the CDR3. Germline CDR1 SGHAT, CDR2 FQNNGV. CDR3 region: CASSSTGNNQPQHF.

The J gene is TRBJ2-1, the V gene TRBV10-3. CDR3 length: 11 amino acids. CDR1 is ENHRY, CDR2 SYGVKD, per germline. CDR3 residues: CAILAYNEQFF.